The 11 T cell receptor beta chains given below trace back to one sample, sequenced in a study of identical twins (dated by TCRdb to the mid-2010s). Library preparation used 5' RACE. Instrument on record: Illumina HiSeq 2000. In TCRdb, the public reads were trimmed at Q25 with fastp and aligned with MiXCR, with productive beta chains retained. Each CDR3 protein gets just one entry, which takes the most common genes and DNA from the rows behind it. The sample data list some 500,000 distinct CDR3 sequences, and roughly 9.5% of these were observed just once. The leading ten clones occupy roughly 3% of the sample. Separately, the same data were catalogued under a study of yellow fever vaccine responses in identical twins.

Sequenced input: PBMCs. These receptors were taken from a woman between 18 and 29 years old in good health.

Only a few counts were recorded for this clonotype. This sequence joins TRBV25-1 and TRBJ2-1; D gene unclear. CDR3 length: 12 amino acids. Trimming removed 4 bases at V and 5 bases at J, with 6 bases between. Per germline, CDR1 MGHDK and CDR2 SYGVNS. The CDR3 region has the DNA TGTGCCAGCAGTGGAAGACACAATGAGCAGTTCTTC. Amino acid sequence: CASSGRHNEQFF.

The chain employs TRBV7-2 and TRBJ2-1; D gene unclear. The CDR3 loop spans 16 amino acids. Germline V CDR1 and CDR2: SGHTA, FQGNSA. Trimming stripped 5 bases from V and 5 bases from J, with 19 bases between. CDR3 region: CASSPGLGRRDNEQFF. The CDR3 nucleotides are TGTGCCAGCAGCCCCGGGTTGGGCAGGCGCGACAATGAGCAGTTCTTC. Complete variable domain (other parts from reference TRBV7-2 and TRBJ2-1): GAGVSQSPSNKVTEKGKDVELRCDPISGHTALYWYRQSLGQGLEFLIYFQGNSAPDKSGLPSDRFSAERTGGSVSTLTIQRTQQEDSAVYLCASSPGLGRRDNEQFFGPGTRLTVL.

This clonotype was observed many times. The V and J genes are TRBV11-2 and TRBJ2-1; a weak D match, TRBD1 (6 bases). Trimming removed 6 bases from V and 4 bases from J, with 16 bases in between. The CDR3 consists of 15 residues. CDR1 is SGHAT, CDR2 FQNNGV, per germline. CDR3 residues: CASRPQGLLYNEQFF. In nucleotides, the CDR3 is TGTGCCAGCAGACCACAGGGCCTTCTTTACAATGAGCAGTTCTTC.

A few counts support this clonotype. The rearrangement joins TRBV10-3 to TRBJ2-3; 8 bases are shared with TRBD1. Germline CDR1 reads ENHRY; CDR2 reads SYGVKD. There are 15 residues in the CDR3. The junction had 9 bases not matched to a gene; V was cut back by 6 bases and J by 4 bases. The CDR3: CAISRQGQAADTQYF. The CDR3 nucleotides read TGTGCCATCAGCCGACAGGGACAGGCAGCAGATACGCAGTATTTT.

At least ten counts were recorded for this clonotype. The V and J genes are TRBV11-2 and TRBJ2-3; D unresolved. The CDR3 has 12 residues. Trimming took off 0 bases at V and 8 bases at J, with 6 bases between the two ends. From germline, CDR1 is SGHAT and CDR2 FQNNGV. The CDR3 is CASSLESVTQYF. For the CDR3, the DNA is TGTGCCAGCAGCTTAGAATCGGTTACGCAGTATTTT.

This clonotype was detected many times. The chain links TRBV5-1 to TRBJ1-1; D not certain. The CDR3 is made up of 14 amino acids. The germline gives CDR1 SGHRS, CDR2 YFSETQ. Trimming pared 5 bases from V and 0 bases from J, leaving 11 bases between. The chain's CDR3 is CASSHTGMNTEAFF. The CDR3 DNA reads TGCGCCAGCAGTCACACGGGAATGAACACTGAAGCTTTCTTT.

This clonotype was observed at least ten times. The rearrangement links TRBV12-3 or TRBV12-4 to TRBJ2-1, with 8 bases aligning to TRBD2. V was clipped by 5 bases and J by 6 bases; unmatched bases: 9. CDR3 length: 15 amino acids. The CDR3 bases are TGTGCCAGCAGTCCGGGGACTAGAGGGGGCAATGAGCAGTTCTTC. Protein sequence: CASSPGTRGGNEQFF.

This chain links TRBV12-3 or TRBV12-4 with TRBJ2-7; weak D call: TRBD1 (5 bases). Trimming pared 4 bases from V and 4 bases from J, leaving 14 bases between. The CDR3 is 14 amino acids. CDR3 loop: CASSWAGLGYEQYF. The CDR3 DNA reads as TGTGCCAGCAGTTGGGCAGGGCTCGGTTACGAGCAGTACTTC.

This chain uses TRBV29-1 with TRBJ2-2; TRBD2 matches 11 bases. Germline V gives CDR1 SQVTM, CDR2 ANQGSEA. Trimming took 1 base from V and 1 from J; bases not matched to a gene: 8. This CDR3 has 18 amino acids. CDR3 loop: CSVEGQVGTSGNTGELFF. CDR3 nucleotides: TGCAGCGTTGAAGGACAGGTCGGGACTAGCGGGAACACCGGGGAGCTGTTTTTT.

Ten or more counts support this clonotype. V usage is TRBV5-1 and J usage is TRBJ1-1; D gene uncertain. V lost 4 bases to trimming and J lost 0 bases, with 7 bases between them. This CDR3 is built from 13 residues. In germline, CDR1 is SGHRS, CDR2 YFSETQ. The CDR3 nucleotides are TGCGCCAGCAGCACCGGGCTGAACACTGAAGCTTTCTTT. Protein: CASSTGLNTEAFF. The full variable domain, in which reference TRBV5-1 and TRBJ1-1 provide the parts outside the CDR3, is KAGVTQTPRYLIKTRGQQVTLSCSPISGHRSVSWYQQTPGQGLQFLFEYFSETQRNKGNFPGRFSGRQFSNSRSEMNVSTLELGDSALYLCASSTGLNTEAFFGQGTRLTVV.

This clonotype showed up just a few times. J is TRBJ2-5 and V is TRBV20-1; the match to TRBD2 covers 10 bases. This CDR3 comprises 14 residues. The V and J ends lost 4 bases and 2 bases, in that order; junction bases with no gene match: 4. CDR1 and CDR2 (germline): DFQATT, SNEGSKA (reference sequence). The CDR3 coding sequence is TGCAGTGCTAATCTAGCGGGGGTACAAGAGACCCAGTACTTC. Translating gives CSANLAGVQETQYF.